These T cell receptor beta chains were read from a single sample in a study of T cell responses to AZD1222 COVID-19 vaccine. Assay used: immunoSEQ multiplex PCR; TCRdb lists only in-frame clones, some missing. The sample contains about 63,000 clones, approximately 83% of which appear only once. The sequenced sample was peripheral blood, obtained on day 0 of AZD1222 vaccination. The origin of the receptors is an adult in good health. CDR3s include the opening cysteine and the closing phenylalanine or tryptophan. The D gene is left open where the match is weak. A row's size may be missing; if present it is once, few, many or a size class.

D gene	V gene	J gene	clone size	CDR3 protein	CDR3 DNA
-	TRBV5-4	TRBJ1-4	-	CASSGDGGSNEKLFF	TGTGCCAGCAGCGGGGACGGCGGAAGTAATGAAAAACTGTTTTTT
TRBD1	TRBV5-1	TRBJ1-2	once	CASSSGKDRLANYGYTF	TGCGCCAGCAGCTCCGGAAAGGACAGGCTAGCTAACTATGGCTACACCTTC
TRBD1	TRBV11-3	TRBJ2-5	-	CASSSWTGGIQYF	TGTGCCAGCAGCTCTTGGACAGGGGGGATCCAGTACTTC
-	TRBV21-1	TRBJ1-6	-	CASSSMAGQGCSYNSPLHF	TGTGCCAGCAGCTCCATGGCAGGACAGGGATGCTCCTATAATTCACCCCTCCACTTT
TRBD2	TRBV6-5	TRBJ2-1	-	CASSPGLAGIGQFF	TGTGCCAGCAGCCCCGGACTAGCGGGGATCGGGCAGTTCTTC
-	TRBV7-9	TRBJ2-7	-	CASSLTSGIYEQYF	TGTGCCAGCAGCTTAACTTCAGGGATTTACGAGCAGTACTTC
-	TRBV2	TRBJ1-2	-	CASTGSNYGYTF	TGTGCCAGCACCGGCAGTAACTATGGCTACACCTTC
TRBD2	TRBV9	TRBJ2-1	-	CASSPLAGDYNEQFF	TGTGCCAGCAGCCCATTAGCGGGTGACTACAATGAGCAGTTCTTC
TRBD1	TRBV15	TRBJ1-2	-	CATQQGAINYGYTF	TGTGCCACGCAACAGGGGGCGATAAACTATGGCTACACCTTC
TRBD1	TRBV6-1	TRBJ1-2	-	CASREFPGGHNYGYTF	TGTGCCAGCAGAGAATTTCCAGGGGGCCACAACTATGGCTACACCTTC
-	TRBV3-1/TRBV3-2	TRBJ2-1	-	CASSQGAANEQFF	TGTGCCAGCAGCCAGGGAGCGGCTAATGAGCAGTTCTTC
TRBD1	TRBV28	TRBJ1-5	-	CASRSPGGQGNQPQHF	TGTGCCAGCCGCTCCCCGGGTGGACAGGGCAATCAGCCCCAGCATTTT
-	TRBV7-2	TRBJ1-1	-	CASSLSVLGNTEAFF	TGTGCCAGCAGCTTAAGTGTGTTGGGGAACACTGAAGCTTTCTTT
TRBD1	TRBV9	TRBJ2-7	-	CASSVEDRESYEQYF	TGTGCCAGCAGCGTAGAAGACAGGGAGAGCTACGAGCAGTACTTC
-	TRBV27	TRBJ2-7	-	CASSVTEQSEQYF	TGTGCCAGCTCCGTAACTGAACAGTCTGAGCAGTACTTC
-	TRBV27	TRBJ1-5	once	CASSLFGYQPQHF	TGTGCCAGCAGCCTTTTTGGTTATCAGCCCCAGCATTTT